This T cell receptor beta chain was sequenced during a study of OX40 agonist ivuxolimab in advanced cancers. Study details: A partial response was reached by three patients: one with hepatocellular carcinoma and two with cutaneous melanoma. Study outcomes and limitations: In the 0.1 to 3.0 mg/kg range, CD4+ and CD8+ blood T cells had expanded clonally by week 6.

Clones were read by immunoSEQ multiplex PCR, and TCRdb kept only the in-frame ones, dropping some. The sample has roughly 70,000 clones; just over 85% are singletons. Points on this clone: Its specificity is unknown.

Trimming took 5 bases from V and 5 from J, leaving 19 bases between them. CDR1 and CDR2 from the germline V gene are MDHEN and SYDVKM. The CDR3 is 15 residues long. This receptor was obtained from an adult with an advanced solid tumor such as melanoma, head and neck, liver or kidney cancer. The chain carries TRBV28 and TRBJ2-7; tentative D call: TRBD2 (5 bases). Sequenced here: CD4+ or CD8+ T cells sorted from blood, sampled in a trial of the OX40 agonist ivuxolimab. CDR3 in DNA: TGTGCCAGCAGTCCCGGATGGGGAGTGGGTAACGAGCAGTACTTC. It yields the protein CASSPGWGVGNEQYF.